This T cell receptor (beta chain) was observed in a study of T-cell reconstitution after alpha-beta-depleted transplantation in children. This sample's TCRbeta library carried unique molecular identifier barcodes. In TCRdb, the PCR reads were re-called with MiXCR into one record per CDR3 protein. The sample shows 150,000 to 250,000 distinct CDR3 sequences, less than 15% of them seen only once. Germline loops: CDR1 LGHDT, CDR2 YNNKEL (reference sequence). The junction had 23 bases not matched to a gene; V was cut back by 11 bases and J by 5 bases. The length of the CDR3 is 18 residues. Specimen: PBMCs from the stem cell graft donor, collected from the stem cell graft. The receptor comes from a human donor who donated a stem cell graft to a child with acute lymphoblastic leukemia. The chain links TRBV3-1 to TRBJ2-5; 10 bases are a match to TRBD1. The CDR3 DNA reads as TGTGCCTCCTGCCTAAGCCGGGACAGGGGCCGAGTTGAGGAGACCCAGTACTTC. This translates into CASCLSRDRGRVEETQYF.